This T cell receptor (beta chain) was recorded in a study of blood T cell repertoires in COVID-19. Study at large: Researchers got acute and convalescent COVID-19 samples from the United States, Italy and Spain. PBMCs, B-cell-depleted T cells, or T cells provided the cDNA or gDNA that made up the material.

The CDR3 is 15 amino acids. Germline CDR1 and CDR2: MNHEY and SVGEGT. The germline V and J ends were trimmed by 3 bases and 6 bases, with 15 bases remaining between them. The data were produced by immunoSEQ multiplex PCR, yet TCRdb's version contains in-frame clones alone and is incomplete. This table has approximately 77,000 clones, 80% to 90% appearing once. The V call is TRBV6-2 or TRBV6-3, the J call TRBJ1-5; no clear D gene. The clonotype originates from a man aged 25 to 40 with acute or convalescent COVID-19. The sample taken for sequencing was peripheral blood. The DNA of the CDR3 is TGTGCCAGCAGTTATCCCCACAGTGCAGGTCAGCCCCAGCATTTT. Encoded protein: CASSYPHSAGQPQHF.